The 23 T cell receptor beta chains presented below share a single source sample, sequenced in a study of blood T cell repertoires in COVID-19 (dated by TCRdb to about 2020). The protocol used for the library was the immunoSEQ multiplex PCR assay. As stored in TCRdb, this immuneACCESS dataset retains in-frame rearrangements with V and J assigned. A fraction of the clones does not appear; measured against another copy, unresolved V genes explain less than half of the discrepancy, and the remainder lacks a known reason. Recorded for this sample are 200,000 to 300,000 clones; 81% of them occurred a single time. Clones ranked in the top ten supply 7.5% to 8% of the sample. Sequenced: peripheral blood. These receptors were collected from a woman of 80 years or more with COVID-19, enrolled during active disease.

The table lists this clone with a few counts. The chain couples TRBV10-1 to TRBJ2-7; unclear D gene. With 5 bases removed from V and 3 bases from J, the gap between germline ends came to 5 bases. Germline V gene lookup returns CDR1 WNHNN and CDR2 SYGVQD (reference sequence). This CDR3 has 11 amino acids. The CDR3 reads CASSKLYEQYF. In DNA, the CDR3 is TGCGCCAGCAGTAAACTCTACGAGCAGTACTTC.

The chain combines TRBV10-3 with TRBJ2-3, with 8 bases that match TRBD2. After removal of 4 bases from V and 0 bases from J, the junction contained 12 bases not matched to a gene. The CDR3 covers 18 residues. Germline loops: CDR1 ENHRY, CDR2 SYGVKD. The CDR3 protein is CAISALGKSGGSTDTQYF. CDR3 DNA sequence: TGTGCCATCAGTGCCCTGGGAAAAAGCGGGGGTAGCACAGATACGCAGTATTTT.

V usage is TRBV7-2 and J usage is TRBJ2-1; 13 nucleotides line up with TRBD2. CDR1 is SGHTA and CDR2 is FQGNSA in the germline V gene. The J segment lost 12 bases and the V segment lost 5 bases, leaving 10 bases of the junction unmatched. This CDR3 is 15 amino acids long. The CDR3 DNA follows: TGTGCCAGCAGCCGGGCCGGACTAGCGGGAGTGGTGCAGTTCTTC. Its protein product is CASSRAGLAGVVQFF.

The chain couples TRBV28 to TRBJ1-5; D possibly corresponds to TRBD1 (5 bases). Germline lookup yields CDR1 MDHEN and CDR2 SYDVKM. CDR3 length: 12 residues. The ends were cut back, 8 bases at V and 2 bases at J, with 7 bases in the middle. The DNA of the CDR3 is TGTGCCAGCCGGGGGGGCAATCAGCCCCAGCATTTT. Translating it yields CASRGGNQPQHF.

J is TRBJ2-2 and V is TRBV18; the D gene is possibly TRBD2 (6 bases). V was trimmed by 4 bases and J by 3 bases, leaving 15 bases between them. Germline CDR1 KGHSH, CDR2 LQKENI. The length of the CDR3 is 16 residues. CDR3 amino acids: CASSQLAVADTGELFF. The CDR3 DNA reads as TGTGCCAGCTCACAATTAGCGGTTGCCGACACCGGGGAGCTGTTTTTT.

This chain uses TRBV28 with TRBJ2-3; no firm D call. The CDR3 loop spans 12 amino acids. Germline assignment: CDR1 MDHEN and CDR2 SYDVKM. V was trimmed by 6 bases and J by 3 bases, leaving 7 bases between them. The CDR3 nucleotides read TGTGCCAGCAGCACGAGGACAGATACGCAGTATTTT. It is translated as CASSTRTDTQYF. Variable domain in full (rest from reference TRBV28 and TRBJ2-3): DVKVTQSSRYLVKRTGEKVFLECVQDMDHENMFWYRQDPGLGLRLIYFSYDVKMKEKGDIPEGYSVSREKKERFSLILESASTNQTSMYLCASSTRTDTQYFGPGTRLTVL.

The CDR3 is CASSPQGRASDTQYF. The CDR3 DNA follows: TGTGCCAGCTCACCTCAGGGCAGGGCCTCCGATACGCAGTATTTT. The chain carries TRBV18 and TRBJ2-3, with D perhaps matching TRBD1 (5 bases). Germline loops: CDR1 KGHSH, CDR2 LQKENI. V lost 3 bases and J lost 6, with 16 bases in between. This CDR3 comprises 15 residues.

The chain joins TRBV29-1 to TRBJ2-7; D is possibly TRBD2 (5 bases). CDR1 and CDR2 from the germline V gene are SQVTM and ANQGSEA. V lost 6 bases to trimming and J lost 5 bases, with 8 bases between them. This CDR3 has 10 amino acids. The CDR3 reads CSVRENEQYF. The CDR3 DNA is TGCAGCGTGAGGGAGAACGAGCAGTACTTC.

V and J are TRBV5-1 and TRBJ1-6; D might be TRBD1 (5 bases). Trimming pared 0 bases from V and 4 bases from J, leaving 8 bases between. The CDR3 covers 15 residues. Germline-derived CDR1 and CDR2 are SGHRS and YFSETQ. The CDR3 sequence: CASSLDGQYNSPLHF. For the CDR3, the DNA is TGCGCCAGCAGCTTGGACGGACAATATAATTCACCCCTCCACTTT. Looking up the rest from reference TRBV5-1 and TRBJ1-6 gives the full variable domain: KAGVTQTPRYLIKTRGQQVTLSCSPISGHRSVSWYQQTPGQGLQFLFEYFSETQRNKGNFPGRFSGRQFSNSRSEMNVSTLELGDSALYLCASSLDGQYNSPLHFGNGTRLTVT.

The chain uses TRBV6-2 or TRBV6-3 and TRBJ1-2, with 7 nucleotides matching TRBD1. This CDR3 has 13 residues. Trimming took 6 bases from V and 7 from J; bases not matched to a gene: 8. CDR1 and CDR2 (germline): MNHEY, SVGEGT. The DNA for the CDR3 is TGTGCCAGCAGCCCGACAGGGAGGTCTGGCTACACCTTC. Translated, it gives CASSPTGRSGYTF.

The chain combines TRBV5-1 with TRBJ1-4; 12 nucleotides agree with TRBD1. This CDR3 region has 16 residues. The germline V gene has CDR1 SGHRS and CDR2 YFSETQ. Trimming removed 4 bases from V and 3 bases from J; junction bases left unmatched: 4. DNA for the CDR3: TGCGCCAGCAGCAAGGGACAGGGGGCGGCTAATGAAAAACTGTTTTTT. Amino acid sequence: CASSKGQGAANEKLFF.

The chain carries TRBV29-1 and TRBJ2-3; D uncertain. CDR3 size: 12 residues. The V end lost 7 bases, the J end lost 0 bases, and 8 bases lay between the germline ends. Germline values: CDR1 SQVTM, CDR2 ANQGSEA. The CDR3 is CSARQSTDTQYF. CDR3 sequence (DNA): TGCAGCGCCCGCCAGAGCACAGATACGCAGTATTTT.

The V gene is TRBV6-5, the J gene TRBJ1-4, with unresolved D. The CDR3 loop spans 12 amino acids. Germline CDR1 and CDR2: MNHEY and SVGAGI. Trimming removed 7 bases from V and 7 bases from J, with 10 bases in between. CDR3 nucleotides: TGTGCCAGCACCCACCCCGGTGAAAAACTGTTTTTT. The encoded protein is CASTHPGEKLFF.

A few counts support this clone. The genes are TRBV5-6 and TRBJ1-2; perhaps TRBD1 as D (6 bases). CDR1 is SGHDT, CDR2 YYEEEE, per germline. Trimming stripped 0 bases from V and 4 bases from J, with 13 bases between. The CDR3 has 15 amino acids. The CDR3: CASSLVGTTFYGYTF. The CDR3 region has the DNA TGTGCCAGCAGCTTGGTGGGGACAACGTTCTATGGCTACACCTTC.

This clone was detected a few times. This chain links TRBV3-1 (or the pseudogene TRBV3-2) with TRBJ1-2; no firm D call. Trimming left V 1 base short and J 8 bases short, with 14 bases between. Germline CDR1 is LGHDT and CDR2 is YNNKEL (reference sequence). The length of the CDR3 is 14 residues. The CDR3 sequence: CASSQVEGSRGYTF. The CDR3 bases are TGTGCCAGCAGCCAAGTTGAGGGTTCTAGGGGCTACACCTTC.

This clone was seen more than once but under ten times. The chain links TRBV30 to TRBJ1-1; D is unresolved. Trimming left V 1 base short and J 3 bases short, with 6 bases between. Germline V gene lookup returns CDR1 GTSNPN and CDR2 SVGIG (reference sequence). There are 12 residues in the CDR3. CDR3 sequence (DNA): TGTGCCTGGAGTGCAGGATACACTGAAGCTTTCTTT. Its protein product is CAWSAGYTEAFF.

The gene calls are TRBV19 and TRBJ2-1; 8 bases line up with TRBD1. CDR3 length: 16 amino acids. Germline V gives CDR1 LNHDA, CDR2 SQIVND (reference sequence). The V gene end was trimmed by 4 bases and the J gene end by 5 bases; junction bases not matched to a gene: 10. CDR3 DNA sequence: TGTGCCAGTAGTAGCCTAACCGGGACAGGAAACAATGAGCAGTTCTTC. It encodes CASSSLTGTGNNEQFF. Drawing the rest from reference TRBV19 and TRBJ2-1, the complete variable domain is DGGITQSPKYLFRKEGQNVTLSCEQNLNHDAMYWYRQDPGQGLRLIYYSQIVNDFQKGDIAEGYSVSREKKESFPLTVTSAQKNPTAFYLCASSSLTGTGNNEQFFGPGTRLTVL.

The chain has TRBV18 and TRBJ2-3, with 11 nucleotides matching TRBD2. The CDR3 extends over 15 amino acids. With 3 bases clipped from V and 3 bases from J, the junction kept 2 bases outside the gene matches. Germline loops: CDR1 KGHSH, CDR2 LQKENI. The CDR3 here is CASSPRTSGTDTQYF. The CDR3 nucleotides are TGTGCCAGCTCACCGCGGACTAGCGGGACAGATACGCAGTATTTT.

V gene TRBV9 combines with J gene TRBJ2-2, with D possibly being TRBD2 (6 bases). Deletions cut 2 bases from V and 3 bases from J, with 14 bases between. This CDR3 is built from 16 residues. In germline, CDR1 is SGDLS, CDR2 YYNGEE. The CDR3 region is CASSVGRDPDTGELFF. The DNA of the CDR3 is TGTGCCAGCAGCGTTGGGCGGGACCCCGACACCGGGGAGCTGTTTTTT. Full variable domain (missing parts from reference TRBV9 and TRBJ2-2): DSGVTQTPKHLITATGQRVTLRCSPRSGDLSVYWYQQSLDQGLQFLIQYYNGEERAKGNILERFSAQQFPDLHSELNLSSLELGDSALYFCASSVGRDPDTGELFFGEGSRLTVL.

The gene calls are TRBV7-6 and TRBJ2-1; 8 positions agree with TRBD2. The junction had 7 bases not matched to a gene; V was cut back by 3 bases and J by 0 bases. The CDR3 spans 17 residues. From germline, CDR1 is SGHVS and CDR2 FNYEAQ. CDR3 in amino acids: CASSFRGGPSSYNEQFF. DNA for the CDR3: TGTGCCAGCAGCTTCCGGGGGGGCCCGAGCTCCTACAATGAGCAGTTCTTC. Variable domain in full (rest from reference TRBV7-6 and TRBJ2-1): GAGVSQSPRYKVTKRGQDVALRCDPISGHVSLYWYRQALGQGPEFLTYFNYEAQQDKSGLPNDRFSAERPEGSISTLTIQRTEQRDSAMYRCASSFRGGPSSYNEQFFGPGTRLTVL.

The V and J genes are TRBV7-3 and TRBJ2-1; tentatively, D is TRBD2 (6 bases). Deletions cut 5 bases from V and 5 bases from J, with 28 bases between. This CDR3 comprises 19 residues. Germline V gene sequence: CDR1 SGHTA, CDR2 FQGTGA. CDR3: CASSPRGSAFSLLNNEQFF. DNA for the CDR3: TGTGCCAGCAGCCCGCGGGGTAGCGCGTTCTCCCTCCTAAACAATGAGCAGTTCTTC.

The chain combines TRBV5-4 with TRBJ2-2; 14 bases map to TRBD2. The ends lost 7 bases at V and 6 bases at J; junction bases unmatched: 8. The CDR3 is 16 residues long. Germline V CDR1 and CDR2: SGHNT, YYREEE (reference sequence). The CDR3 nucleotides are TGTGCCAGCTTGGGGACTAGCGGGAGCCGCTCCGGGGAGCTGTTTTTT. This gives the protein CASLGTSGSRSGELFF.

A single count supports this clone. The V gene is TRBV6-2 or TRBV6-3, the J gene TRBJ2-2; TRBD2 is a possible D gene (5 bases). CDR3 length: 15 amino acids. The V end lost 2 bases, the J end lost 4 bases, and 11 bases lay between the germline ends. Germline V gene sequence: CDR1 MNHEY, CDR2 SVGEGT. The CDR3 reads CASSYIGSVTGELFF. Here the CDR3 DNA reads TGTGCCAGCAGTTACATCGGTAGCGTCACCGGGGAGCTGTTTTTT.